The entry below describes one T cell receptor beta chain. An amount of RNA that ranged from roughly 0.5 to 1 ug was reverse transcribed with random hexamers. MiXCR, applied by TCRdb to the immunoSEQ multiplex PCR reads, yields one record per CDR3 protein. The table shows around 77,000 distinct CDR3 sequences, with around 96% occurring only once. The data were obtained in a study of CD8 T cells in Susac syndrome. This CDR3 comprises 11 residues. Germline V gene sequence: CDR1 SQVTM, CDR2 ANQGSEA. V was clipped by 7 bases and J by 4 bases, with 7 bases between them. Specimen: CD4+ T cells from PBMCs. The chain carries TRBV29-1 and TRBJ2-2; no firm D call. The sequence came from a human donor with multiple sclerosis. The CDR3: CSGTATGELFF. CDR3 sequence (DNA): TGCAGCGGCACAGCCACCGGGGAGCTGTTTTTT.